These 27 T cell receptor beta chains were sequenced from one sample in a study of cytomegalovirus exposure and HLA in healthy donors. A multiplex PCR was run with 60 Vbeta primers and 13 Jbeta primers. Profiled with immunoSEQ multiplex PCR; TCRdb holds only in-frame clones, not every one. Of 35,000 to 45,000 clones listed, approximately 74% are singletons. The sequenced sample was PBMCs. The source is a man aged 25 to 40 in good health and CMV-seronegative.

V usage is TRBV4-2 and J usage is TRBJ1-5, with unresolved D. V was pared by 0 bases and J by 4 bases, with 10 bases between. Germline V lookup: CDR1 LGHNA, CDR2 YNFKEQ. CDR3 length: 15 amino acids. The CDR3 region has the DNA TGTGCCAGCAGCCAAGATTCTAGTCGGAATCAGCCCCAGCATTTT. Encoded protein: CASSQDSSRNQPQHF.

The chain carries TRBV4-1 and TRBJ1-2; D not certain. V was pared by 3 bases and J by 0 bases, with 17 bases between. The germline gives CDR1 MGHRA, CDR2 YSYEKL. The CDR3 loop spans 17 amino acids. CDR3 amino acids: CASSQVPLYGTNYGYTF. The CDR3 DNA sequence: TGCGCCAGCAGCCAGGTTCCCCTCTACGGGACTAACTATGGCTACACCTTC.

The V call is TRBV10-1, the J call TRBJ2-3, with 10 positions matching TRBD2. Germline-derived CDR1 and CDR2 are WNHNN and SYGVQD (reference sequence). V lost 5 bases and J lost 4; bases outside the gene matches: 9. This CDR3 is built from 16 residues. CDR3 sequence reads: CASSSQAGGSADTQYF. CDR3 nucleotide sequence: TGCGCCAGCAGTTCTCAAGCGGGGGGGAGCGCAGATACGCAGTATTTT.

The CDR3 bases are TGTGCCAGTCAGGGTCCCTACGAGCAGTACTTC. Encoded protein: CASQGPYEQYF. The rearrangement links TRBV28 to TRBJ2-7, with D tentatively TRBD1 (5 bases). Trimming shortened V by 9 bases and J by 2 bases, and 8 bases separated the two germline ends. The CDR3 runs to 11 residues. Per the germline V gene, CDR1 is MDHEN and CDR2 is SYDVKM.

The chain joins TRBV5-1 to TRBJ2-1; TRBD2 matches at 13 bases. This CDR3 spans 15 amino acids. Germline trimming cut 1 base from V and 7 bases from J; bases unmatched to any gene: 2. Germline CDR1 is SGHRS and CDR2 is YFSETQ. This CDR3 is CASSLTSGGGNEQFF. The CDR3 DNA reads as TGCGCCAGCAGCTTGACTAGCGGGGGGGGAAATGAGCAGTTCTTC.

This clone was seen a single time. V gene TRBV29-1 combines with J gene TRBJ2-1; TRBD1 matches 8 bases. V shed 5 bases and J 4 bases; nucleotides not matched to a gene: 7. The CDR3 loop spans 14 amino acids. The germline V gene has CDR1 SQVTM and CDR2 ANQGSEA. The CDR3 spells CSVRDRGGYNEQFF. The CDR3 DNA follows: TGCAGCGTTCGCGACAGGGGAGGATACAATGAGCAGTTCTTC.

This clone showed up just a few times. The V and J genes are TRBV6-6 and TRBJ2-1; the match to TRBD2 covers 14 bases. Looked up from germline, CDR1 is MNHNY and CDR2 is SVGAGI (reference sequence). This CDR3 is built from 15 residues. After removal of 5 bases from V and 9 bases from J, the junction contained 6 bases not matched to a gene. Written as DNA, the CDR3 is TGTGCCAGCAGTCAAGGGACTAGCGGGAGTAGTGAGCAGTTCTTC. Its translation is CASSQGTSGSSEQFF.

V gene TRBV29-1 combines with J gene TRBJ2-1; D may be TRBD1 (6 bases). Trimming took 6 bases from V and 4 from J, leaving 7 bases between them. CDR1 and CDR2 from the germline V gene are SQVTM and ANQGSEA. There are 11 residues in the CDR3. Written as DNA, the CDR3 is TGCAGCGTCAGGGGTTACAATGAGCAGTTCTTC. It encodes CSVRGYNEQFF.

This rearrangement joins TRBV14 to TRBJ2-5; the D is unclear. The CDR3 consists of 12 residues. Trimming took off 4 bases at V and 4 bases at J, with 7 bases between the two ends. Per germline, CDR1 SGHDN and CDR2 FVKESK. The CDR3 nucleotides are TGTGCCAGCAGCCCCCTCGGAGAGACCCAGTACTTC. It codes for CASSPLGETQYF.

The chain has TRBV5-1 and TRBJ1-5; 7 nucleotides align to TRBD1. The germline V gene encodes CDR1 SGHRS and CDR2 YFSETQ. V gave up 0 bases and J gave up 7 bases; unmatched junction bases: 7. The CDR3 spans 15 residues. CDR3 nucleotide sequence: TGCGCCAGCAGCTTGGATCCAGGGGGTGGGCAGCCCCAGCATTTT. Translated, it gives CASSLDPGGGQPQHF. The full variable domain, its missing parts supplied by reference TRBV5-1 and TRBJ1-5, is KAGVTQTPRYLIKTRGQQVTLSCSPISGHRSVSWYQQTPGQGLQFLFEYFSETQRNKGNFPGRFSGRQFSNSRSEMNVSTLELGDSALYLCASSLDPGGGQPQHFGDGTRLSIL.

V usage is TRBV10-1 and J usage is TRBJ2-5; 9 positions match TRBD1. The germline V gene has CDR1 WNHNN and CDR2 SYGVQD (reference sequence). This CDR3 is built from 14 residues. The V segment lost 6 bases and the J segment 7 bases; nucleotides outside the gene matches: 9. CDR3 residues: CASSPGQGWRTQYF. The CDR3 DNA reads TGCGCCAGCAGCCCAGGACAGGGGTGGAGGACCCAGTACTTC.

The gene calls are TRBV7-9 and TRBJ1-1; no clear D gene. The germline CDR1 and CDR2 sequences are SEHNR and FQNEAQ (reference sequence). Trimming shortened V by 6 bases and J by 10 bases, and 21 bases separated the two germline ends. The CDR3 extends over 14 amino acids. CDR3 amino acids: CASRLAETSTSAFF. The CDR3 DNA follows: TGTGCCAGCAGACTGGCCGAGACATCCACCTCAGCTTTCTTT.

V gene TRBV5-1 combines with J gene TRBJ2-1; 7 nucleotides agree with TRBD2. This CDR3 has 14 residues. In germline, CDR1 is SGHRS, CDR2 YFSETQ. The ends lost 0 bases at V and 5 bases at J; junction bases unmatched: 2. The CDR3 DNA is TGCGCCAGCAGCTTGGCCAGCGGGAACAATGAGCAGTTCTTC. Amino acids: CASSLASGNNEQFF.

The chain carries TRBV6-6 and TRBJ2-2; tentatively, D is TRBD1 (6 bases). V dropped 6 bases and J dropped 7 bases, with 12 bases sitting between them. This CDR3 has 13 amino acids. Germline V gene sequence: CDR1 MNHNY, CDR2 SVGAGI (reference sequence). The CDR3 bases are TGTGCCAGCAGCTCCGGGACATTCGGGGAGCTGTTTTTT. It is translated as CASSSGTFGELFF.

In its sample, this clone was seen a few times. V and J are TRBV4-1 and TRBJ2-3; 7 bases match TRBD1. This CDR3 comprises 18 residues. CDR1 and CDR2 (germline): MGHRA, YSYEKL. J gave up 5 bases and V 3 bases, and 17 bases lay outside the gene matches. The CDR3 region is CASSHTLNRGLKGDTQYF. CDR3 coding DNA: TGCGCCAGCAGCCATACCTTAAACAGGGGCCTTAAGGGAGATACGCAGTATTTT.

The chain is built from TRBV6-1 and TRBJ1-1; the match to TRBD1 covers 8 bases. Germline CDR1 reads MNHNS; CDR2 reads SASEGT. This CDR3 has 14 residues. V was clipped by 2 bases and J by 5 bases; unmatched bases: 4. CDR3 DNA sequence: TGTGCCAGCAGTGAAAGGGGGGACAGGACTGAAGCTTTCTTT. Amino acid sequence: CASSERGDRTEAFF.

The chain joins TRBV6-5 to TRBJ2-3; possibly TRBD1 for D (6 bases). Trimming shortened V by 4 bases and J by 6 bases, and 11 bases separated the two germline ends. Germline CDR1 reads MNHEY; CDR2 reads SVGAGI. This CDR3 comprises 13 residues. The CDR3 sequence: CASSSQGWDTQYF. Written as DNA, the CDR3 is TGTGCCAGCAGTTCCCAGGGGTGGGATACGCAGTATTTT.

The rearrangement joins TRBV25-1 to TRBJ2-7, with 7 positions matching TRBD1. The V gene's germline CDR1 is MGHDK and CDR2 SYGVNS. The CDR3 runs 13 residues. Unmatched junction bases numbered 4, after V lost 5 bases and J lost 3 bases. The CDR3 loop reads CASSRTGVYEQYF. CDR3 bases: TGTGCCAGCAGTCGGACAGGTGTCTACGAGCAGTACTTC.

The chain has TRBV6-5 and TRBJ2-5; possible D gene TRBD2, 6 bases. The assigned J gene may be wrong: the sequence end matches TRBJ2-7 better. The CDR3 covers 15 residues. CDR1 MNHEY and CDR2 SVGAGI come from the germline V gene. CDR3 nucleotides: TGTGCCAGCAGTCACCCGCCGCGCGGGACCTACGAGCAGTACTTC. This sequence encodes CASSHPPRGTYEQYF.

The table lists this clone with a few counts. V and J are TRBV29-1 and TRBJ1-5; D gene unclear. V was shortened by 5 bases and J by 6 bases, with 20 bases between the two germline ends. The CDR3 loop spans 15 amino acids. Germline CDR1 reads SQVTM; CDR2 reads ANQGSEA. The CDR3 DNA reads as TGCAGCGTTATATCCCGTGGGGAGGTTGGTCAGCCCCAGCATTTT. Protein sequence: CSVISRGEVGQPQHF.

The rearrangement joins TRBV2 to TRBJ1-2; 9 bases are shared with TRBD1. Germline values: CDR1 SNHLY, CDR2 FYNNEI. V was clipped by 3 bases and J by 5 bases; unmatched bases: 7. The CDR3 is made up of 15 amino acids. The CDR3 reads CASSDHGQGYYGYTF. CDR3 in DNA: TGTGCCAGCAGTGACCACGGACAGGGGTATTATGGCTACACCTTC.

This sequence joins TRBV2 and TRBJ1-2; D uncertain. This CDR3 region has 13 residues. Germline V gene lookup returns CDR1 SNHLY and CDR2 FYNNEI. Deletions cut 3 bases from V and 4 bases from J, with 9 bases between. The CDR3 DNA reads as TGTGCCAGCAGTGAGTACGAGTCCTATGGCTACACCTTC. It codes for CASSEYESYGYTF.

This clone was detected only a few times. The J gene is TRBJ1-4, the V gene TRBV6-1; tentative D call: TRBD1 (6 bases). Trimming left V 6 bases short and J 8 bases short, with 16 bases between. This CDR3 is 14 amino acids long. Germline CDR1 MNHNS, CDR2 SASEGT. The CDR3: CASRRDTTLEKLFF. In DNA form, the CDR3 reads TGTGCCAGCAGGAGGGACACAACTCTCGAAAAACTGTTTTTT.

CDR3 amino acids: CASSWAGANYGYTF. The DNA for the CDR3 is TGTGCCAGCAGCTGGGCCGGGGCTAACTATGGCTACACCTTC. V and J are TRBV5-6 and TRBJ1-2, with no clear D. V was trimmed by 3 bases and J by 0 bases, leaving 9 bases between them. Per germline, CDR1 SGHDT and CDR2 YYEEEE. The CDR3 totals 14 residues.

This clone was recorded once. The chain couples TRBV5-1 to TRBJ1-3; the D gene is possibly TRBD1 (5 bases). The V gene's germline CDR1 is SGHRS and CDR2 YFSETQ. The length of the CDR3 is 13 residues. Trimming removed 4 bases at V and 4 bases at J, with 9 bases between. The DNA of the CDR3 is TGCGCCAGCAGCCGGGACTTAGGAAACACCATATATTTT. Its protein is CASSRDLGNTIYF.

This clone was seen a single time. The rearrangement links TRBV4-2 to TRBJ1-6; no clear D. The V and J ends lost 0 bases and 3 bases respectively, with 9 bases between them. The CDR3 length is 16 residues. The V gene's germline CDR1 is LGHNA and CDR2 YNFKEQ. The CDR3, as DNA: TGTGCCAGCAGCCAAGAGGAACGGAGCTATAATTCACCCCTCCACTTT. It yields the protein CASSQEERSYNSPLHF.

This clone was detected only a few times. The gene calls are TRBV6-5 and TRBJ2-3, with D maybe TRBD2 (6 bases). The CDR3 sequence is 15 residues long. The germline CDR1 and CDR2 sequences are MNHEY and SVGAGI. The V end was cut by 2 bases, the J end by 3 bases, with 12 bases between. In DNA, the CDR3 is TGTGCCAGCAGTTACGGAGGGGTTCGGACAGATACGCAGTATTTT. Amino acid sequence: CASSYGGVRTDTQYF.